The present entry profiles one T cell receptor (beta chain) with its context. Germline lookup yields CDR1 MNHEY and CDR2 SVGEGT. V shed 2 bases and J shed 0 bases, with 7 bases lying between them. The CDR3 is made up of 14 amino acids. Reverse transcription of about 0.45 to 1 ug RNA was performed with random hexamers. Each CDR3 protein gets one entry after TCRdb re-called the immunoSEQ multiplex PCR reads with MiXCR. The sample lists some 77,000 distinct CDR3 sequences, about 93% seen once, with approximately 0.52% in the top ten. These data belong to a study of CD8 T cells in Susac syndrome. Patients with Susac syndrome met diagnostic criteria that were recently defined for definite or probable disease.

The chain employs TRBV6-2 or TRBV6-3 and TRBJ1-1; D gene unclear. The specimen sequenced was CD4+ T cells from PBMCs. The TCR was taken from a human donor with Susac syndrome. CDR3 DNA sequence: TGTGCCAGCAGTTACGGGAGGGTGAACACTGAAGCTTTCTTT. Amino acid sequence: CASSYGRVNTEAFF.